What follows describes a single T cell receptor beta chain. Participant-reported clinical history was the basis for cohort assignment. Two negative PCRs, clearance, or symptom resolution had been documented for recovered Cohort 3 donors. Method: immunoSEQ multiplex PCR; TCRdb's copy keeps in-frame clones and lacks some. Found here are approximately 280,000 clones, less than 85% of them singletons; the top ten hold 2.5% to 3%. The CDR3 consists of 15 residues. The ends lost 0 bases at V and 4 bases at J; junction bases unmatched: 2. Germline-derived CDR1 and CDR2 are SGHVS and FQNEAQ. This record comes from a study of blood T cell repertoires in COVID-19. On the study more broadly: Acute-phase and convalescent COVID-19 samples originated in the United States, Italy and Spain. PBMCs, B-cell-depleted T cells, or T cells provided the cDNA or gDNA that made up the material.

The receptor comes from a woman between 45 and 60 years old who had recovered from COVID-19. The sample taken for sequencing was PBMCs or T cells enriched from blood (not recorded which). V and J are TRBV7-8 and TRBJ1-5, with TRBD1 matching 8 bases. Written as DNA, the CDR3 is TGTGCCAGCAGCTTAGCAAACAGGGGGAATCAGCCCCAGCATTTT. Translated, it gives CASSLANRGNQPQHF.